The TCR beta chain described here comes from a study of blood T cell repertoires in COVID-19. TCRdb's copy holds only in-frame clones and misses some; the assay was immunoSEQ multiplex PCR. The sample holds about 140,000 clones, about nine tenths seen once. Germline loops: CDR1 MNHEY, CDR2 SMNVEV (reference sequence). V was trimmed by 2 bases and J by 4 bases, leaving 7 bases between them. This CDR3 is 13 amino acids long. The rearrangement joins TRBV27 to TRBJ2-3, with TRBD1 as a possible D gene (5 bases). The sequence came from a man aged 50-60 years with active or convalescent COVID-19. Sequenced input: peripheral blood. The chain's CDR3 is CASSLGAADTQYF. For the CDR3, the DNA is TGTGCCAGCAGTTTAGGGGCGGCAGATACGCAGTATTTT.